This TCR beta chain was observed in a study of blood T cell repertoires in COVID-19. Across the whole study: The United States, Italy and Spain provided the acute and convalescent COVID-19 samples. Sample material is recorded as cDNA or gDNA derived from T cells, B-cell-depleted T cells, or PBMCs.

Study processing details: It was from reference gene primer amplification that nucleated cell counts were estimated. TCRdb's copy holds only in-frame clones and misses some; the assay was immunoSEQ multiplex PCR. The DNA was the basis for D and trimming; V, J and clone size are from that table. The table records 55,000 to 85,000 clones, 81% of them present only once. CDR3 length: 18 amino acids. CDR1 and CDR2 from the germline V gene are LGHNA and YSLEER. Trimming cost V 1 base and J 6 bases; bases outside gene matches: 13. J is TRBJ2-4 and V is TRBV4-3, with 9 bases fitting TRBD2. The sequenced sample was peripheral blood. The clonotype was recovered from a woman in her seventies with acute or convalescent COVID-19. The chain's CDR3 is CASSQAKVAGGPTNIQYF. The CDR3 DNA is TGCGCCAGCAGCCAAGCAAAGGTGGCGGGGGGGCCGACAAACATTCAGTACTTC.